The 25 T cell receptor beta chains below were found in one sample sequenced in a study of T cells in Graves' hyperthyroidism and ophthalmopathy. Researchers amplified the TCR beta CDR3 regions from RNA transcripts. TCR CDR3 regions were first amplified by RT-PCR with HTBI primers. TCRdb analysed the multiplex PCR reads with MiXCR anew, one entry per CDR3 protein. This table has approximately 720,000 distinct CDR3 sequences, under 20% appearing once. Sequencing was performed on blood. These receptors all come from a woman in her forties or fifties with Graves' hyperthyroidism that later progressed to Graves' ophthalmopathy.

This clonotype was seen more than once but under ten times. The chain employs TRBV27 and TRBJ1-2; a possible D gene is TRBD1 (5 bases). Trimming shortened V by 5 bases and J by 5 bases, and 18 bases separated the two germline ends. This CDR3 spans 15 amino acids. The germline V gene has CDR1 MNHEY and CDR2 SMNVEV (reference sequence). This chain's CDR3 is CASSPRRDRLYGYTF. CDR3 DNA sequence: TGTGCCAGCAGTCCGCGACGGGACCGACTATATGGCTACACCTTC.

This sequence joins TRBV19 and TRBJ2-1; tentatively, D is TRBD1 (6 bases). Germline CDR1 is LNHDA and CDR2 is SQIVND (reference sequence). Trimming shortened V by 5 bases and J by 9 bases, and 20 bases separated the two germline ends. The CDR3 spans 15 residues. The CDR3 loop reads CASSGRDIPTGEQFF. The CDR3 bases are TGTGCCAGTAGTGGACGGGACATACCTACAGGTGAGCAGTTCTTC. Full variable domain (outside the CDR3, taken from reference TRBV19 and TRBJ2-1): DGGITQSPKYLFRKEGQNVTLSCEQNLNHDAMYWYRQDPGQGLRLIYYSQIVNDFQKGDIAEGYSVSREKKESFPLTVTSAQKNPTAFYLCASSGRDIPTGEQFFGPGTRLTVL.

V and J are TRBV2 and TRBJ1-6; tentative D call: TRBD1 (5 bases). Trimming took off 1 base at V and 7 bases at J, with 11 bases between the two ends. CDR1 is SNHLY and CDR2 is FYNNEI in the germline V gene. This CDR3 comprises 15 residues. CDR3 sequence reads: CASSEVPGINSPLHF. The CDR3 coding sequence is TGTGCCAGCAGTGAAGTGCCAGGGATCAATTCACCCCTCCACTTT.

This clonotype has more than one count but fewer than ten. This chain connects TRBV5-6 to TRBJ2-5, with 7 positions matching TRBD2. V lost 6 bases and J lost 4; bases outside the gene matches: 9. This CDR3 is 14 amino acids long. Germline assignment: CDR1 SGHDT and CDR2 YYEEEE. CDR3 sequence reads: CASTRGGTGETQYF. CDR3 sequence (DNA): TGTGCCAGCACCCGGGGAGGGACTGGAGAGACCCAGTACTTC.

CDR3 sequence (DNA): TGTGCCAGCAGCATTCAGGGGGCCCTCACCGGGGAGCTGTTTTTT. It translates to CASSIQGALTGELFF. This sequence joins TRBV3-1 and TRBJ2-2; the match to TRBD1 covers 8 bases. V was clipped by 5 bases and J by 4 bases; unmatched bases: 6. CDR1 is LGHDT and CDR2 is YNNKEL in the germline V gene (reference sequence). The CDR3 is made up of 15 amino acids. The whole variable domain, filled in from reference TRBV3-1 and TRBJ2-2, reads DTAVSQTPKYLVTQMGNDKSIKCEQNLGHDTMYWYKQDSKKFLKIMFSYNNKELIINETVPNRFSPKSPDKAHLNLHINSLELGDSAVYFCASSIQGALTGELFFGEGSRLTVL.

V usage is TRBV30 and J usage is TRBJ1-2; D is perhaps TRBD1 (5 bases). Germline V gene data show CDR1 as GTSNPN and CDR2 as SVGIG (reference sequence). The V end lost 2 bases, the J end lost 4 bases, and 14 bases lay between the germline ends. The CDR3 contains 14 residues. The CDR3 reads CAWSKGHHIYGYTF. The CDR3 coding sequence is TGTGCCTGGAGTAAGGGGCACCACATCTATGGCTACACCTTC.

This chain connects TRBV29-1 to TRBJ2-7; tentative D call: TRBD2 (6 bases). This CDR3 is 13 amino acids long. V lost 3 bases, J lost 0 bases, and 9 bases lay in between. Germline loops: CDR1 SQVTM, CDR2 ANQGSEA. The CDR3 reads CSVDTGSSYEQYF. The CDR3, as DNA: TGCAGCGTTGACACCGGGAGCTCCTACGAGCAGTACTTC.

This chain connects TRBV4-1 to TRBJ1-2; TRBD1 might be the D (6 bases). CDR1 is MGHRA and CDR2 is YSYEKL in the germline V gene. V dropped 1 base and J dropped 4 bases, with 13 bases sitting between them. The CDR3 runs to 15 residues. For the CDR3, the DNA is TGCGCCAGCAGCCAAGGGACAGCTCTGGGCTATGGCTACACCTTC. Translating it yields CASSQGTALGYGYTF.

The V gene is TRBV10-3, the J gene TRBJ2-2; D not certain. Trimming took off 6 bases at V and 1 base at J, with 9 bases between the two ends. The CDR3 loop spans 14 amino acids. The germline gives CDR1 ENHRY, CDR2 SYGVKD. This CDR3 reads CAIRQSQNTGELFF. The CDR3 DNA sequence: TGTGCCATCAGACAGTCACAGAACACCGGGGAGCTGTTTTTT.

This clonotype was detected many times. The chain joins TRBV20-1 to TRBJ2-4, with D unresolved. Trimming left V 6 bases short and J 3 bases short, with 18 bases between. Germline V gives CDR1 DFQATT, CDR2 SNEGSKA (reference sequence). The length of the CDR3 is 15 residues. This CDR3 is CSARPVGRGKNIQYF. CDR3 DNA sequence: TGCAGTGCCAGGCCGGTAGGGCGTGGCAAAAACATTCAGTACTTC.

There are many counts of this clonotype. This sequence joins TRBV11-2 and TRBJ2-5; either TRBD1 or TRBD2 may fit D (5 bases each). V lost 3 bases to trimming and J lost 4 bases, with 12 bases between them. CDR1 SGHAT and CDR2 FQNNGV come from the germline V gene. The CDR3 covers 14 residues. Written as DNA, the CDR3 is TGTGCCAGCAGCTTCGAGGGGCCCGGAGAGACCCAGTACTTC. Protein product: CASSFEGPGETQYF.

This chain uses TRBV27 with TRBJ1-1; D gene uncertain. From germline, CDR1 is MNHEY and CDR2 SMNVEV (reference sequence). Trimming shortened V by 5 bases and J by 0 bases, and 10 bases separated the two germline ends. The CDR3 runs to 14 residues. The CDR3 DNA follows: TGTGCCAGCAGTCGCCCGGGCATGAACACTGAAGCTTTCTTT. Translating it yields CASSRPGMNTEAFF.

The DNA for the CDR3 is TGTGCCAGCAGCCTGACAGAAACTGAAGCTTTCTTT. It codes for CASSLTETEAFF. The gene calls are TRBV6-1 and TRBJ1-1, with TRBD1 as a possible D gene (5 bases). The CDR3 runs 12 residues. The germline CDR1 and CDR2 sequences are MNHNS and SASEGT. The V end lost 6 bases, the J end lost 5 bases, and 10 bases lay between the germline ends.

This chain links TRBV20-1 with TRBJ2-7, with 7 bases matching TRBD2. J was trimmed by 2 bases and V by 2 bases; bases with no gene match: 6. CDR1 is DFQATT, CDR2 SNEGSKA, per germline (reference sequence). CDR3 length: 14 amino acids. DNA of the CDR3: TGCAGTGCTAGACTGGGGGGGGGACCCTACGAGCAGTACTTC. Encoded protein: CSARLGGGPYEQYF.

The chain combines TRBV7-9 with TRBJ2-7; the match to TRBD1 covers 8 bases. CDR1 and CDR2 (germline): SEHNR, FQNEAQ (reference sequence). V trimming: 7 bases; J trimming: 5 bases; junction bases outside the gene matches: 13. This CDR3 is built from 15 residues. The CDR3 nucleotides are TGTGCCAGCACCGCTCTGGACAGGGTGCCCCACGAGCAGTACTTC. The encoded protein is CASTALDRVPHEQYF. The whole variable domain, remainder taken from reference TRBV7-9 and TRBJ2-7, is DTGVSQNPRHKITKRGQNVTFRCDPISEHNRLYWYRQTLGQGPEFLTYFQNEAQLEKSRLLSDRFSAERPKGSFSTLEIQRTEQGDSAMYLCASTALDRVPHEQYFGPGTRLTVT.

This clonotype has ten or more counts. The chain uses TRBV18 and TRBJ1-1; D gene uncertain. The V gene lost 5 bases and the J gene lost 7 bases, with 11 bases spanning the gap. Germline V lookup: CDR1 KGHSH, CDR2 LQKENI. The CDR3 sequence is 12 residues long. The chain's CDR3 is CASSESQYEAFF. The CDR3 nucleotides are TGTGCCAGCTCAGAGTCACAGTATGAAGCTTTCTTT.

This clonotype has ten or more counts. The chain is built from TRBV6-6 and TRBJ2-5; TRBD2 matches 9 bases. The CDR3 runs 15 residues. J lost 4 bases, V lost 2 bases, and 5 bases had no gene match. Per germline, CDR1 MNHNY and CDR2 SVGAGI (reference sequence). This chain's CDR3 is CASSYVRGGIETQYF. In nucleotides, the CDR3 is TGTGCCAGCAGTTACGTGCGGGGGGGGATAGAGACCCAGTACTTC.

The CDR3 DNA follows: TGTGCCAGCAGCGGCGAGGCATGGGGCAGGTTCGCCGGGGAGCTGTTTTTT. This translates into CASSGEAWGRFAGELFF. The J gene is TRBJ2-2, the V gene TRBV7-9, with a possible D match to TRBD1 (5 bases). The V end lost 5 bases, the J end lost 6 bases, and 22 bases lay between the germline ends. Germline-derived CDR1 and CDR2 are SEHNR and FQNEAQ (reference sequence). The CDR3 length is 17 residues.

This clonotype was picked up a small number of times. CDR3 bases: TGTGCCAGCAGGCCCCGGACTAGCGGGGGCTACAATGAGCAGTTCTTC. This translates into CASRPRTSGGYNEQFF. The chain recombines TRBV5-4 with TRBJ2-1; TRBD2 matches 13 bases. CDR3 length: 16 amino acids. Unmatched junction bases numbered 5, after V lost 5 bases and J lost 3 bases. Germline lookup yields CDR1 SGHNT and CDR2 YYREEE (reference sequence).

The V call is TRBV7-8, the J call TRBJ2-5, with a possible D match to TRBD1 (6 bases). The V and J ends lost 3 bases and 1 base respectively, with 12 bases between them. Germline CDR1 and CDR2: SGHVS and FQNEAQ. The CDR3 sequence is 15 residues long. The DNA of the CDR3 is TGTGCCAGCAGCTTTGGCGGACAGCCCCAAGAGACCCAGTACTTC. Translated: CASSFGGQPQETQYF.

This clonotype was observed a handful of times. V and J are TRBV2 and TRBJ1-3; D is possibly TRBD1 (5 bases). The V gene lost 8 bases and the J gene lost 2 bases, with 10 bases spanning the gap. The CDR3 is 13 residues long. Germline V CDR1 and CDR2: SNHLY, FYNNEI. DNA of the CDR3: TGTGCCAGCTGCAGGGTAACTGGAAACACCATATATTTT. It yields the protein CASCRVTGNTIYF.

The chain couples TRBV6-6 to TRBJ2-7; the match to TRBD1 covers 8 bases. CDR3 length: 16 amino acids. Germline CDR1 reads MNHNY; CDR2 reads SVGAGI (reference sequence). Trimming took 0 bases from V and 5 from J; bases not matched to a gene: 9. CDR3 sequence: CASSYSRQGIGDEQYF. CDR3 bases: TGTGCCAGCAGTTACTCGAGACAGGGGATTGGGGACGAGCAGTACTTC.

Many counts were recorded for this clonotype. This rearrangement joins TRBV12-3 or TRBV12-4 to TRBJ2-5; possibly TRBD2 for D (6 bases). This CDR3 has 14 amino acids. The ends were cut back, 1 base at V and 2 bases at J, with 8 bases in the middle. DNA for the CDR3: TGTGCCAGCAGTTTAGGACTAGAGCAAGAGACCCAGTACTTC. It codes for CASSLGLEQETQYF.

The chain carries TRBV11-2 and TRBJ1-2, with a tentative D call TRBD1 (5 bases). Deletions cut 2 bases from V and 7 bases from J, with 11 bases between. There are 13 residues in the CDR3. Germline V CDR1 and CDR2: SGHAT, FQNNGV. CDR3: CASSLRREGGYTF. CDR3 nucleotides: TGTGCCAGCAGCTTACGCAGGGAGGGTGGCTACACCTTC.

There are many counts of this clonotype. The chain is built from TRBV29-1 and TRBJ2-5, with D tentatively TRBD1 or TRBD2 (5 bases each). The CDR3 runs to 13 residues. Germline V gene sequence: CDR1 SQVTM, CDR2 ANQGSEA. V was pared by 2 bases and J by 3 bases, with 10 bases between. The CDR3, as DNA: TGCAGCGTTGAATCGGGGCCAGAAGAGACCCAGTACTTC. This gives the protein CSVESGPEETQYF.